This TCR beta chain was identified in a study of post-analysis software for immune sequencing data. At the level of the study: Relapsing-remitting, secondary progressive and progressive-relapsing forms of multiple sclerosis all featured among disease courses.

This CDR3 region has 12 residues. Per germline, CDR1 MNHEY and CDR2 SVGAGI. Tagging with unique molecular identifiers was a feature of the TCR beta cDNA libraries. TCRdb re-called the PCR reads through MiXCR, storing one row per CDR3 protein. The sample contains about 820,000 distinct CDR3 sequences, about 57% of which appear only once. As for this clonotype: Its target is unknown.

General study points: Included in a set of a handful of TRBV segments more frequent in patients than controls were TRBV5-6, TRBV5-1 and TRBV20-1. Samples made in the same batch grouped tightly together by F measure. Controls' normalized Chao1 diversity significantly exceeded that of multiple sclerosis patients.

The source of this sequence is a girl between 10 and 17 years old with multiple sclerosis. V and J are TRBV6-5 and TRBJ2-4; D gene unclear. Near its end, the DNA agrees better with TRBJ2-7, so the J call may be wrong. What was sequenced was blood. As DNA, the CDR3 is TGTGCCAGCAAACAGAATCACTACGAGCAGTACTTC. This encodes CASKQNHYEQYF.